The rows below give T cell receptor beta chains drawn from one sample of a study of molecular identifiers for immune sequencing clone quantification. Each CDR3 protein gets one entry after TCRdb re-called the PCR reads with MiXCR. The sample shows 97,000 or so distinct CDR3 sequences, under 40% of them seen only once. Source material: naive CD8+ T cells from blood, with Jurkat cell RNA spiked in. These receptors all stem from a human donor in good health. Some libraries in this study had Jurkat cell RNA spiked in. The CDR3 runs from the conserved cysteine through the conserved F or W. Fields, in order: J gene, D gene, clone size, V gene, CDR3 protein, CDR3 DNA. D genes are given only for firm matches. The listing skips clone size in some rows; elsewhere it reads once, few, many or a size class.

>TRBJ2-3|NA|many|TRBV2
CASRSADTQYF
TGTGCCAGCAGAAGTGCAGATACGCAGTATTTT
>TRBJ2-7|NA|NA|TRBV19
CASSRDSMEDSEQYF
TGTGCCAGTAGCCGCGACAGCATGGAGGACTCCGAGCAGTACTTC
>TRBJ2-3|TRBD2|NA|TRBV9
CASSPRTAGTSGRARTDTQYF
TGTGCCAGCAGCCCCCGGACAGCCGGGACTAGCGGGAGGGCACGCACAGATACGCAGTATTTT
>TRBJ2-3|NA|few|TRBV4-3
CASSQVRGTDTQYF
TGCGCCAGCAGCCAAGTTCGCGGCACAGATACGCAGTATTTT
>TRBJ2-1|NA|NA|TRBV27
CASSITGNPYNEQFF
TGTGCCAGCAGTATAACAGGGAACCCCTACAATGAGCAGTTCTTC
>TRBJ1-5|NA|many|TRBV28
CASNMLGGLNQPQHF
TGTGCCAGCAATATGCTAGGGGGGCTGAATCAGCCCCAGCATTTT
>TRBJ2-3|TRBD2|few|TRBV6-6
CATLEAGAPPDTQYF
TGTGCCACCCTTGAGGCGGGAGCGCCCCCAGATACGCAGTATTTT
>TRBJ2-5|NA|many|TRBV6-2/TRBV6-3
CASSYPGVETQYF
TGTGCCAGCAGTTATCCAGGGGTGGAGACCCAGTACTTC
>TRBJ2-1|TRBD2|few|TRBV27
CASSLSPSGRGEQFF
TGTGCCAGCAGTTTATCGCCTAGCGGGAGGGGTGAGCAGTTCTTC
>TRBJ1-1|NA|NA|TRBV10-3
CAISEVGGVTTEAFF
TGTGCCATCAGTGAGGTGGGGGGGGTAACAACTGAAGCTTTCTTT
>TRBJ2-7|NA|few|TRBV4-1
CASSQEPRTHIEQYF
TGCGCCAGCAGCCAAGAACCCAGGACCCATATCGAGCAGTACTTC
>TRBJ2-7|NA|NA|TRBV9
CASSAPRSSEQYF
TGTGCCAGCAGCGCCCCTAGGTCCTCCGAGCAGTACTTC
>TRBJ2-1|NA|many|TRBV7-8
CASSLVGLARYNEQFF
TGTGCCAGCAGCTTAGTGGGATTAGCGCGGTACAATGAGCAGTTCTTC
>TRBJ2-1|TRBD2|few|TRBV29-1
CSVAASGYNEQFF
TGCAGCGTTGCGGCTAGCGGATACAATGAGCAGTTCTTC
>TRBJ1-3|NA|many|TRBV5-6
CASSYGYGNSGNTIYF
TGTGCCAGCAGTTACGGGTACGGCAATTCTGGAAACACCATATATTTT
>TRBJ2-3|NA|few|TRBV19
CASSIWLSKADTQYF
TGTGCCAGTAGTATATGGCTATCTAAGGCGGATACGCAGTATTTT
>TRBJ1-1|NA|few|TRBV20-1
CSAPKGYTEAFF
TGCAGTGCCCCAAAGGGCTACACTGAAGCTTTCTTT
>TRBJ1-5|NA|few|TRBV28
CASSWAGLNQPQHF
TGTGCCAGCAGTTGGGCGGGCCTTAATCAGCCCCAGCATTTT
>TRBJ2-3|TRBD2|NA|TRBV4-2
CASSQRVSGRGDTQNF
TGTGCCAGCAGCCAACGGGTCAGCGGGAGAGGGGATACGCAGAATTTT
>TRBJ2-7|NA|NA|TRBV7-9
CASSTVSVSYEQYF
TGTGCCAGCAGCACAGTGTCAGTTTCCTACGAGCAGTACTTC
>TRBJ1-4|TRBD1|few|TRBV27
CATSAVTGREKLFF
TGTGCCACCTCGGCCGTGACAGGGAGGGAAAAACTGTTTTTT
>TRBJ2-3|TRBD2|many|TRBV7-6
CASSPGGGRAEDTQYF
TGTGCCAGCAGCCCCGGTGGGGGGAGGGCCGAAGATACGCAGTATTTT
>TRBJ2-4|NA|NA|TRBV4-1
CASSQGRIIQYF
TGCGCCAGCAGCCAAGGACGGATCATTCAGTACTTC
>TRBJ2-3|NA|few|TRBV20-1
CSAEDSLTDTQYF
TGCAGTGCTGAGGACAGCCTCACAGATACGCAGTATTTT
>TRBJ2-3|NA|NA|TRBV28
CASSFRGRGTDTQYF
TGTGCCAGCAGTTTTAGAGGCAGGGGCACAGATACGCAGTATTTT
>TRBJ2-3|NA|many|TRBV7-3
CASSLRGGSPDTQYF
TGTGCCAGCAGCCTTAGGGGGGGAAGCCCAGATACGCAGTATTTT
>TRBJ2-7|NA|few|TRBV2
CASTGLSEQYF
TGTGCCAGCACAGGGCTATCGGAGCAGTACTTC
>TRBJ1-2|NA|few|TRBV12-3/TRBV12-4
CASSFGATDPSGYTF
TGTGCCAGCAGTTTTGGGGCGACGGACCCCTCTGGCTACACCTTC
>TRBJ2-7|NA|NA|TRBV7-2
CASRGSSYEQYF
TGTGCCAGTCGGGGGTCCTCCTACGAGCAGTACTTC
>TRBJ2-1|NA|many|TRBV5-4
CASSLDRSSYNEQFF
TGTGCCAGCAGCTTGGATAGGAGCTCCTACAATGAGCAGTTCTTC
>TRBJ2-7|TRBD2|NA|TRBV13
CASSDGRGYEQYF
TGTGCCAGCAGCGACGGGAGGGGCTACGAGCAGTACTTC
>TRBJ2-3|TRBD2|NA|TRBV13
CASSLGRGLAATDTQYF
TGTGCCAGCAGCTTAGGCCGGGGACTAGCGGCCACAGATACGCAGTATTTT
>TRBJ2-7|NA|NA|TRBV6-5
CASSYSRGNSYEQYF
TGTGCCAGCAGTTACTCGAGAGGGAACTCCTACGAGCAGTACTTC
>TRBJ2-2|NA|NA|TRBV6-5
CASSYSPLGGEPFF
TGTGCCAGCAGTTATTCCCCACTAGGCGGGGAGCCGTTTTTT
>TRBJ1-6|TRBD1|NA|TRBV12-3/TRBV12-4
CASSHNRGYNSPLHF
TGTGCCAGCAGCCATAACAGGGGTTATAATTCACCCCTCCACTTT
>TRBJ2-2|NA|few|TRBV6-4
CASSSYTGELFF
TGTGCCAGCAGTAGCTACACCGGGGAGCTGTTTTTT
>TRBJ2-5|TRBD2|few|TRBV13
CASSLAGTSGQETQYF
TGTGCCAGCAGCTTGGCCGGGACTAGCGGACAAGAGACCCAGTACTTC
>TRBJ1-1|NA|few|TRBV10-3
CAIGAGMNTEAFF
TGTGCCATCGGGGCGGGAATGAACACTGAAGCTTTCTTT
>TRBJ2-2|NA|NA|TRBV5-4
CASSLLAEDTGEPFF
TGTGCCAGCAGCTTATTAGCGGAAGACACCGGGGAGCCGTTTTTT
>TRBJ2-7|NA|NA|TRBV7-9
CASSLRFNEQYF
TGTGCCAGCAGCTTAAGATTCAACGAGCAGTACTTC
>TRBJ2-3|TRBD1|many|TRBV7-2
CASSQGGVDTQYF
TGTGCCAGCAGCCAAGGGGGCGTGGATACGCAGTATTTT
>TRBJ2-7|NA|NA|TRBV28
CASRLSPQSEQYF
TGTGCCAGCAGATTATCCCCACAGTCCGAGCAGTACTTC